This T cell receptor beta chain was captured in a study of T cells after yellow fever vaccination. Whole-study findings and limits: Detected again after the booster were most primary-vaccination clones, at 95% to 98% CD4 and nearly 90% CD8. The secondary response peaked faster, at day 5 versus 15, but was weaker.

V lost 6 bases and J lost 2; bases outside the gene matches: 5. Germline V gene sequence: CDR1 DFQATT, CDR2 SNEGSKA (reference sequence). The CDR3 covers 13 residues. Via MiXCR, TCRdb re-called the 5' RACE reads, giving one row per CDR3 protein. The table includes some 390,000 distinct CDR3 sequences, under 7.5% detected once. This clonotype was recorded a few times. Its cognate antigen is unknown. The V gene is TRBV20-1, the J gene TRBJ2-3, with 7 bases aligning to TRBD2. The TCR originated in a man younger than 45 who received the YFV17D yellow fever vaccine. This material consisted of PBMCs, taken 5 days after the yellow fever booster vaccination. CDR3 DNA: TGCAGTGCCTCCAGCGGGATCACAGATACGCAGTATTTT. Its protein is CSASSGITDTQYF.